Listed here are 5 T cell receptor beta chains from one sample, sequenced in a study of CXCR3-negative and CXCR3-positive naive CD8 T cells. The libraries of TRB cDNA were prepared using 5' RACE with UMI labels. TCRdb reanalyzed the 5' RACE reads and collapses them to one entry per CDR3 protein, without DNA. The table counts about 9,600 distinct CDR3 sequences; more than 0.9% lies in the top ten. The sequenced material came from naive CXCR3- CD8+ T cells from blood. Stated subset: CD45RO-CCR7+CD27+CD95- naive CD8+ T cells lacking CXCR3 (TNR3-). Source of these receptors: a human donor in good health. Some clones in this sample may be carry-over from other donors' samples.

This clonotype ranks as medium-sized in terms of frequency. This chain connects TRBV25-1 to TRBJ2-7; as DNA is missing, the TRBD1 call by TCRdb cannot be tested. The CDR3 has 15 amino acids. CDR1 and CDR2 from the germline V gene are MGHDK and SYGVNS. This chain's CDR3 is CASSERYGTGDEQYF.

V gene TRBV5-1 combines with J gene TRBJ1-1; as DNA is missing, the TRBD1 call by TCRdb cannot be tested. The length of the CDR3 is 12 residues. CDR1 and CDR2 (germline): SGHRS, YFSETQ. CDR3 in amino acids: CASSPGDTEAFF. The entire variable domain, with the rest obtained from reference TRBV5-1 and TRBJ1-1, is as follows: KAGVTQTPRYLIKTRGQQVTLSCSPISGHRSVSWYQQTPGQGLQFLFEYFSETQRNKGNFPGRFSGRQFSNSRSEMNVSTLELGDSALYLCASSPGDTEAFFGQGTRLTVV.

Considering frequency, this clonotype is medium-sized (0.01 to 0.1%). The chain couples TRBV29-1 to TRBJ2-1; TCRdb's D gene call, TRBD1, goes unchecked for lack of DNA. Per the germline V gene, CDR1 is SQVTM and CDR2 is ANQGSEA. CDR3 length: 17 amino acids. CDR3 amino acids: CSVESPFEDRGIDEQFF.

This rearrangement joins TRBV6-5 to TRBJ1-3. The CDR3 is 13 amino acids. The germline V gene encodes CDR1 MNHEY and CDR2 SVGAGI. CDR3 sequence: CASSLVTGNTIYF.

This rearrangement joins TRBV19 to TRBJ1-2; the TRBD1 assignment by TCRdb is unverifiable without DNA. The germline CDR1 and CDR2 sequences are LNHDA and SQIVND (reference sequence). The CDR3 spans 15 residues. CDR3 amino acids: CASSTSDRGNYGYTF.